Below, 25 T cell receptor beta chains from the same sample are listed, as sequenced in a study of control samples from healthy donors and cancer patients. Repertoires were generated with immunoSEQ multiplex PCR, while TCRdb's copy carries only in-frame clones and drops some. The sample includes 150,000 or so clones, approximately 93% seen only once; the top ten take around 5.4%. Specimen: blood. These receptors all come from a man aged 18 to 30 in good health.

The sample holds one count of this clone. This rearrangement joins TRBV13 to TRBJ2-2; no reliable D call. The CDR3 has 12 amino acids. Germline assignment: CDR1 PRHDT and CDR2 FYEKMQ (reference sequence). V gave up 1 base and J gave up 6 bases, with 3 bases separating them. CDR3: CASSLVAGELFF. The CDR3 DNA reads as TGTGCCAGCAGCTTAGTAGCCGGGGAGCTGTTTTTT.

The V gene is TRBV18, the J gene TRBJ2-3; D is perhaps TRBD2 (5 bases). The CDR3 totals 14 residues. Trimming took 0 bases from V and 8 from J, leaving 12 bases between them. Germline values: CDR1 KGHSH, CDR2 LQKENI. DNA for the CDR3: TGTGCCAGCTCACCACCGACCGGGATTGGTACGCAGTATTTT. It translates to CASSPPTGIGTQYF.

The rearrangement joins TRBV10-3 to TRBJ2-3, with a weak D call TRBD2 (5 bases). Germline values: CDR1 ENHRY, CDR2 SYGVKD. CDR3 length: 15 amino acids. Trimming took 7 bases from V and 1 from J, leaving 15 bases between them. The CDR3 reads CAITASGDGTDTQYF. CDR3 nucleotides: TGTGCCATCACGGCCAGCGGAGACGGCACAGATACGCAGTATTTT.

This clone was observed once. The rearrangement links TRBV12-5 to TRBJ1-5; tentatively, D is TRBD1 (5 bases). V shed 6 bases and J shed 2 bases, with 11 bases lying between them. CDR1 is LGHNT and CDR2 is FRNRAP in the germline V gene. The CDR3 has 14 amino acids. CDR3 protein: CASGSGGGNQPQHF. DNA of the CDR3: TGTGCTAGTGGCTCGGGAGGGGGCAATCAGCCCCAGCATTTT. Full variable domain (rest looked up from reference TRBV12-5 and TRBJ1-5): DARVTQTPRHKVTEMGQEVTMRCQPILGHNTVFWYRQTMMQGLELLAYFRNRAPLDDSGMPKDRFSAEMPDATLATLKIQPSEPRDSAVYFCASGSGGGNQPQHFGDGTRLSIL.

CDR3 in amino acids: CAWSVSIDGDEQFF. The CDR3 region has the DNA TGTGCCTGGAGTGTTTCCATTGACGGCGACGAGCAGTTCTTC. The chain uses TRBV30 and TRBJ2-1, with no clear D. CDR1 GTSNPN and CDR2 SVGIG come from the germline V gene (reference sequence). The ends were cut back, 0 bases at V and 10 bases at J, with 16 bases in the middle. This CDR3 comprises 14 residues.

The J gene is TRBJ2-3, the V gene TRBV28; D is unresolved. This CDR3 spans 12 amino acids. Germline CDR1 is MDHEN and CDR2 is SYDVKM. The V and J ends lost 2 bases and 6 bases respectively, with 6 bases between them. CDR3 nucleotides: TGTGCCAGCAGTTTAAGGGTGGATACGCAGTATTTT. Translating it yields CASSLRVDTQYF.

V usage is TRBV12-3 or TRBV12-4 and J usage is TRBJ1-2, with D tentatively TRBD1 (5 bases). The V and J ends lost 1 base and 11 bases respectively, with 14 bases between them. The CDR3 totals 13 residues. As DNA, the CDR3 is TGTGCCAGCAGTTTAGTTGCCCGGGGGTCATACACCTTC. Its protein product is CASSLVARGSYTF.

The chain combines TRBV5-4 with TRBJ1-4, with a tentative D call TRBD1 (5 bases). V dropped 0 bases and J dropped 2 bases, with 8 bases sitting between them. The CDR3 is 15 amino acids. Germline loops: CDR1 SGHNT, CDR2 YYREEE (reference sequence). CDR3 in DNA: TGTGCCAGCAGCTTGGAGGGGATCACTAATGAAAAACTGTTTTTT. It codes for CASSLEGITNEKLFF.

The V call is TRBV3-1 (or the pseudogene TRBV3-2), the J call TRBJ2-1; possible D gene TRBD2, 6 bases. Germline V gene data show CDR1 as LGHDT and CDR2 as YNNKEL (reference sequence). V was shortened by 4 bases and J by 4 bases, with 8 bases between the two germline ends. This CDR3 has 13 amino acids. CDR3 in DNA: TGTGCCAGCAGCCCCGGGGGTTACAATGAGCAGTTCTTC. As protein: CASSPGGYNEQFF.

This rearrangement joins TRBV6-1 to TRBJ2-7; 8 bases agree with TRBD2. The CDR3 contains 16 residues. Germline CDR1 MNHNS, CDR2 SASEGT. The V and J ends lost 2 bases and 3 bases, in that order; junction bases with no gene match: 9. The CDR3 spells CASSETRREVGYEQYF. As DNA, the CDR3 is TGTGCCAGCAGTGAAACAAGGCGGGAGGTTGGCTACGAGCAGTACTTC.

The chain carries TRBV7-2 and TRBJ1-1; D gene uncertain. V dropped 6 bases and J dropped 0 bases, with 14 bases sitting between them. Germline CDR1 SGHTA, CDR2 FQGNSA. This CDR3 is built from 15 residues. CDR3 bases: TGTGCCAGCAGACTCGTTCCCACCCTGAACACTGAAGCTTTCTTT. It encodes CASRLVPTLNTEAFF.

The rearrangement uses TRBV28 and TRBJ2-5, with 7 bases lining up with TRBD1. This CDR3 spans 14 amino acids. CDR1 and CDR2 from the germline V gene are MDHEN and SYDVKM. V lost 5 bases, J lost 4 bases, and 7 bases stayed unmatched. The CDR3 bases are TGTGCCAGCAGTCTCGACAGGGCAACAGAGACCCAGTACTTC. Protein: CASSLDRATETQYF.

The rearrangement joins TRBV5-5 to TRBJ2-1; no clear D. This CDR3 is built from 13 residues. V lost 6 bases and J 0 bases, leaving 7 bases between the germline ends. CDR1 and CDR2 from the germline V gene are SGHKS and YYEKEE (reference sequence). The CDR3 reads CASMVSSYNEQFF. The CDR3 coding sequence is TGTGCCAGCATGGTAAGCTCCTACAATGAGCAGTTCTTC.

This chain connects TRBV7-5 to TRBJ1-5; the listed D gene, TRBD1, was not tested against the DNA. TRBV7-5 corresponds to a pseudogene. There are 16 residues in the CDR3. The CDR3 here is CATRITGEGGNQPQHF. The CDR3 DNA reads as TGTGCCACGAGAATTACAGGGGAAGGAGGGAATCAGCCCCAGCATTTT.

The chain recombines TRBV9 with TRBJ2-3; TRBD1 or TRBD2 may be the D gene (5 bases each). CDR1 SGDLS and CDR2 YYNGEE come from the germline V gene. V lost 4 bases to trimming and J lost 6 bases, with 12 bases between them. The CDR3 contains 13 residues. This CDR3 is CASSPGLADTQYF. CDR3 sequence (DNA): TGTGCCAGCAGCCCGGGGCTTGCGGATACGCAGTATTTT.

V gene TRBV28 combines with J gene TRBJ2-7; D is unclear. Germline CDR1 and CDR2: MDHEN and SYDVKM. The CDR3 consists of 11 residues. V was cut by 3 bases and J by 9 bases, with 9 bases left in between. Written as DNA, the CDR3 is TGTGCCAGCAGTTTGGGTTCAGTGCAGTACTTC. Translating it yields CASSLGSVQYF.

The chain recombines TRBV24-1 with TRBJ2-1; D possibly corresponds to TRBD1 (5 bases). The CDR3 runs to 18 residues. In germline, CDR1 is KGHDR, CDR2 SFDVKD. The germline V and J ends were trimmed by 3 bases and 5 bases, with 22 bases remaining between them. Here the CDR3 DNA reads TGTGCCACCAGTGATCCTAAGGGGTGGGGTGAGTACGACAATGAGCAGTTCTTC. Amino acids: CATSDPKGWGEYDNEQFF.

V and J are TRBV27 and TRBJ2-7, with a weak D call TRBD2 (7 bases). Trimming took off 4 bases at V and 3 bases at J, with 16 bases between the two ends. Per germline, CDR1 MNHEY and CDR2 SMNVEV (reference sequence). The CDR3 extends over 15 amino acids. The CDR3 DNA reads TGTGCCAGCAGTTCCCACAGGGAGGGTTTCTACGAGCAGTACTTC. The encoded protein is CASSSHREGFYEQYF.

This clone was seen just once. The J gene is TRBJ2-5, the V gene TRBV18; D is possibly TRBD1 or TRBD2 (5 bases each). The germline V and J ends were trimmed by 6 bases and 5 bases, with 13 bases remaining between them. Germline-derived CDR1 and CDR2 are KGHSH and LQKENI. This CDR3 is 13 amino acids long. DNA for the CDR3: TGTGCCAGCTCTCCGGACGGGGCGGAGACCCAGTACTTC. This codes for CASSPDGAETQYF.

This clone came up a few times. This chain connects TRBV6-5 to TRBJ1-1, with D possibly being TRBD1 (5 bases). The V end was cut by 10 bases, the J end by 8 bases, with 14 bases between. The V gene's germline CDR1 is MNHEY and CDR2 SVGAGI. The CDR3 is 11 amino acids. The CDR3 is CATRGNKEAFF. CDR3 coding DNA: TGTGCCACTAGGGGCAACAAAGAAGCTTTCTTT.

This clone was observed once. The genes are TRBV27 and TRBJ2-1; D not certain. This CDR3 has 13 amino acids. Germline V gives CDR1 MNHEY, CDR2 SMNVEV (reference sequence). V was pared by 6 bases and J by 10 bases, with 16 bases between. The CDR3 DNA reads TGTGCCAGCAGACTAAACCCAGGTAGGGAGCAGTTCTTC. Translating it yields CASRLNPGREQFF.

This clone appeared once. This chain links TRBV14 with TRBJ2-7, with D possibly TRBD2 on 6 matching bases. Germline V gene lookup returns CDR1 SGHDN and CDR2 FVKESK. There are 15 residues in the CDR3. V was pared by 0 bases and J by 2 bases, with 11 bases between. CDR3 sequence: CASSQEEGFPYEQYF. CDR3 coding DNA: TGTGCCAGCAGCCAAGAGGAGGGATTCCCCTACGAGCAGTACTTC. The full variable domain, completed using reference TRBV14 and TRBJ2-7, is EAGVTQFPSHSVIEKGQTVTLRCDPISGHDNLYWYRRVMGKEIKFLLHFVKESKQDESGMPNNRFLAERTGGTYSTLKVQPAELEDSGVYFCASSQEEGFPYEQYFGPGTRLTVT.

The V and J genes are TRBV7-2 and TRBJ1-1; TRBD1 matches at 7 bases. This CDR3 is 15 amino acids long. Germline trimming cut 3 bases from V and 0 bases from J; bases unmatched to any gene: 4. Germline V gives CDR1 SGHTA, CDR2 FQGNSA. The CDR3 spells CASSLGTDLNTEAFF. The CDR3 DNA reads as TGTGCCAGCAGCTTGGGGACAGATTTGAACACTGAAGCTTTCTTT. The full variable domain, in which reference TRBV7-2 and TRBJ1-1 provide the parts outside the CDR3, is GAGVSQSPSNKVTEKGKDVELRCDPISGHTALYWYRQSLGQGLEFLIYFQGNSAPDKSGLPSDRFSAERTGGSVSTLTIQRTQQEDSAVYLCASSLGTDLNTEAFFGQGTRLTVV.

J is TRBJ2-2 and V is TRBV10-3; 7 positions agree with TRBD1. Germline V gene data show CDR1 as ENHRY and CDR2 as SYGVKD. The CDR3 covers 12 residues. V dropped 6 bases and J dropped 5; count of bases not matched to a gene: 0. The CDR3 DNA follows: TGTGCCATCAGGGGACAGACCGGGGAGCTGTTTTTT. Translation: CAIRGQTGELFF.

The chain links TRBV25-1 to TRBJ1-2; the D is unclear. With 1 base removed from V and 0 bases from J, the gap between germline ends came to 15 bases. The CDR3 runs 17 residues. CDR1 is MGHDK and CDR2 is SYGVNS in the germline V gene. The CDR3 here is CASSEFGSGKANYGYTF. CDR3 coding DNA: TGTGCCAGCAGTGAATTTGGCTCGGGGAAGGCTAACTATGGCTACACCTTC.